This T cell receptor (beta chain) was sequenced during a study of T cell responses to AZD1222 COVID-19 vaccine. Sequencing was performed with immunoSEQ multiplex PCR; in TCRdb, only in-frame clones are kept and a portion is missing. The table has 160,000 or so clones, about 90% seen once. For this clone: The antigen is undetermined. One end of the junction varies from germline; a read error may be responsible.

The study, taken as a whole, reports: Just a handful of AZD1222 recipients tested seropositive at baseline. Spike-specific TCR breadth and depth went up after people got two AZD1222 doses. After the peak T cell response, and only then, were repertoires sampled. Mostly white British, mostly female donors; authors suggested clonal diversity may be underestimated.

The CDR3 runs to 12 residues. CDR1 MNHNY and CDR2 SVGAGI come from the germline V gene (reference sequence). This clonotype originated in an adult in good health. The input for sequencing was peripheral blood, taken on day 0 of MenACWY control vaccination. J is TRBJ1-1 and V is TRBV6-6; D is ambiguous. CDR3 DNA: TGTGCCAGCAGCAAAAACCTCCGCTTGGTGGGATTT. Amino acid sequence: CASSKNLRLVGF.